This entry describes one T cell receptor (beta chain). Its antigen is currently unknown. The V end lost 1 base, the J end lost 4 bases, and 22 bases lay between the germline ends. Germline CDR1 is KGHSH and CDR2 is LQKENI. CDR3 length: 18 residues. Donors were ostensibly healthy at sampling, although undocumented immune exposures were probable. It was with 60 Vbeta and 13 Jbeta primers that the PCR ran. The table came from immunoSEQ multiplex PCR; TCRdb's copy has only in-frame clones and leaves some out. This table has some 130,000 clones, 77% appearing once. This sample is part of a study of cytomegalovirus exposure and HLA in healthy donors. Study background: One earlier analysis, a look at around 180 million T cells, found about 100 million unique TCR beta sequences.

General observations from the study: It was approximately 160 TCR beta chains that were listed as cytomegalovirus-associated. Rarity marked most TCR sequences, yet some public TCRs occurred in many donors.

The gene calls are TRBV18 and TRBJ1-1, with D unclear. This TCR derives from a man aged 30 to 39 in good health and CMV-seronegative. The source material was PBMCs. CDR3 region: CASSPQDGSGVEGTEAFF. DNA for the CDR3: TGTGCCAGCTCACCACAGGACGGGTCCGGTGTAGAGGGCACTGAAGCTTTCTTT.